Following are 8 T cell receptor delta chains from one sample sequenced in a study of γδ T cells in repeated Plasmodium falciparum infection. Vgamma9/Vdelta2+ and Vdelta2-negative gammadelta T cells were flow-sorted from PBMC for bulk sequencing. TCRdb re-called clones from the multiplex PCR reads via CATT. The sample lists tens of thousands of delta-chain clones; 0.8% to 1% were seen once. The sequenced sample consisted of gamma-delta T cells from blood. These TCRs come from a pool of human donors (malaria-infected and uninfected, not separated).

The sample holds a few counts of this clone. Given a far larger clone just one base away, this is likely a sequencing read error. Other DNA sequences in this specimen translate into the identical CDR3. The CDR3, as DNA: TGTGCTCTTGGGGAACTTAACGCCGCTTTTTTACTAGGGGCCCTTGGGTACACCGATAAACTCATCTTC. It codes for CALGELNAAFLLGALGYTDKLIF. For the V gene the call is TRDV1; the J gene has no call; the table gives TRDD3 as D, unverified against the DNA. CDR3 length: 23 amino acids. Per the germline V gene, CDR1 is TSWWSYY and CDR2 is QGS.

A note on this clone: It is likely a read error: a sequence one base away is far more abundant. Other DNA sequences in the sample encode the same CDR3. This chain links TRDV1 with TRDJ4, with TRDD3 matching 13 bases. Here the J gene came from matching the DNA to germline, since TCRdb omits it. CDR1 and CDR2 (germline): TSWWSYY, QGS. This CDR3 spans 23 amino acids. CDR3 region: CALGELPTRSILGDTLTPRPLIF. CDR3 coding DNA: TGTGCTCTTGGGGAACTTCCAACCCGATCCATACTGGGGGATACGCTAACTCCCAGGCCCCTGATCTTT.

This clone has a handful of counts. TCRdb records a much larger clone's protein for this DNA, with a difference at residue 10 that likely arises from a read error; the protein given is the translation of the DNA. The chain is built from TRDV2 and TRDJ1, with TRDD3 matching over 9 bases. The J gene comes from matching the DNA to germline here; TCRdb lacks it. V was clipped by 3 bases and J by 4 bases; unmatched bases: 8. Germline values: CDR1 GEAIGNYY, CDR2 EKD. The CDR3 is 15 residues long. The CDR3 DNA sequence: TGTGCCTGTGACCCACTACTGGGGGACATCGATAAACTCATCTTT. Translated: CACDPLLGDIDKLIF.

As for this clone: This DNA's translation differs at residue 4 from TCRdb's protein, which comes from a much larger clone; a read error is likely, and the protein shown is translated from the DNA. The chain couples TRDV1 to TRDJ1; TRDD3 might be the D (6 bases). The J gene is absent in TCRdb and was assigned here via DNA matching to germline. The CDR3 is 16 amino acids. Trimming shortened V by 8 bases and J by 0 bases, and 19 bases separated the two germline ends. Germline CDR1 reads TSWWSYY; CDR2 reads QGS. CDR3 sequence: CALLWGSESYTDKLIF. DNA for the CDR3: TGTGCTCTTCTGTGGGGGTCTGAGTCGTACACCGATAAACTCATCTTT.

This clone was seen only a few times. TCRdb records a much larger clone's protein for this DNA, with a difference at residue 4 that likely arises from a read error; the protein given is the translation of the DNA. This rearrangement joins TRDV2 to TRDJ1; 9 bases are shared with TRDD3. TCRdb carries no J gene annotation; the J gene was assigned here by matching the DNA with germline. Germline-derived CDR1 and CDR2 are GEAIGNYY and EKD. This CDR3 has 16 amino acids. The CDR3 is CACNTVSRGIQDKLIF. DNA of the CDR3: TGTGCCTGTAACACCGTTTCTCGGGGGATACAAGATAAACTCATCTTT.

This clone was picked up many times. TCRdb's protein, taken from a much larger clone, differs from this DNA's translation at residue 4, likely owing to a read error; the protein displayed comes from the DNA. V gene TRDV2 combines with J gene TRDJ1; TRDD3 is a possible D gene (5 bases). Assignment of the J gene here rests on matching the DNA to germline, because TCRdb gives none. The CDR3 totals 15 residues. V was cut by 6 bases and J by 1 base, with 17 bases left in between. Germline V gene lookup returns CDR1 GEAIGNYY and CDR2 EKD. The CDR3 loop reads CACNILGMGTDKLIF. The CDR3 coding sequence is TGTGCCTGTAACATTCTTGGGATGGGCACCGATAAACTCATCTTT.

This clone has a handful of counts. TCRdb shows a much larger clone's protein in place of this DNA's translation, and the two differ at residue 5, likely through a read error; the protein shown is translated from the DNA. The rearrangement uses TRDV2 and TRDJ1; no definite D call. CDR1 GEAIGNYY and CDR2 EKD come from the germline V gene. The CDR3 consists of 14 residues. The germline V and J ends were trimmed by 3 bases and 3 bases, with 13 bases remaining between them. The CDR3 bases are TGTGCCTGTGACGCCATATCTTTTCCCGATAAACTCATCTTT. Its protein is CACDAISFPDKLIF.

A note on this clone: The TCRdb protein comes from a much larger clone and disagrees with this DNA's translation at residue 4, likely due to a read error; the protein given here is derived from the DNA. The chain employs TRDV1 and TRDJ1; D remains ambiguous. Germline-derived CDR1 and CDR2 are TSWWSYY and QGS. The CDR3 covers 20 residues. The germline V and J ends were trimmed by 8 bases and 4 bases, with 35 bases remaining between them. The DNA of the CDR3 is TGTGCTCTTAGGTCCCGGCCCCGCAAAATCAACACTCGATCCCTCGATAAACTCATCTTT. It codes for CALRSRPRKINTRSLDKLIF.